These 26 T cell receptor beta chains were all obtained from the same sample, sequenced in a study of T cells in Graves' hyperthyroidism and ophthalmopathy (dated by TCRdb to 2018 to 2020). The receptor library was made with multiplex PCR. The run used an Illumina HiSeq 2000. The TCR beta CDR3 regions were amplified from the RNA transcripts. The first round of RT-PCR for the TCR CDR3 was performed with the HTBI primer set and the Qiagen OneStep RT-PCR kit. TCRdb reran the public reads through fastp at Q25 and MiXCR, keeping productive beta chains. All rows with the same CDR3 protein become a single entry with the most common DNA and genes. In all, the sample holds about 680,000 distinct CDR3 sequences, and about 35% of those were seen once. Together, the top ten hold around 31% of the sample. Material: blood. These TCRs come from a woman aged 40 to 50 with Graves' hyperthyroidism.

This clonotype was picked up many times. This rearrangement joins TRBV7-9 to TRBJ2-7; D uncertain. Germline V lookup: CDR1 SEHNR, CDR2 FQNEAQ (reference sequence). The CDR3 spans 15 residues. V lost 4 bases to trimming and J lost 2 bases, with 15 bases between them. The CDR3 bases are TGTGCCAGCAGCTCCCAACCCGACGGAACCTACGAGCAGTACTTC. Translated: CASSSQPDGTYEQYF.

CDR3 nucleotides: TGTGCCAGCAGCTTATCGACAGGGGAGACCCAGTACTTC. It translates to CASSLSTGETQYF. J is TRBJ2-5 and V is TRBV7-2; 7 bases align to TRBD1. Germline V gene sequence: CDR1 SGHTA, CDR2 FQGNSA. V was pared by 2 bases and J by 5 bases, with 2 bases of the junction left unmatched. The CDR3 contains 13 residues.

V and J are TRBV7-2 and TRBJ2-7; 8 bases are shared with TRBD1. The V segment lost 6 bases and the J segment 3 bases; nucleotides outside the gene matches: 10. This CDR3 comprises 15 residues. The germline gives CDR1 SGHTA, CDR2 FQGNSA. Here the CDR3 reads CASSNHRDRNYEQYF. As DNA, the CDR3 is TGTGCCAGCAGTAACCACCGGGACAGGAACTACGAGCAGTACTTC.

This clonotype was recorded at least ten times. The rearrangement joins TRBV7-9 to TRBJ1-1, with D possibly matching TRBD1 (6 bases). CDR3 length: 14 amino acids. Germline CDR1 reads SEHNR; CDR2 reads FQNEAQ (reference sequence). The V end lost 2 bases, the J end lost 4 bases, and 11 bases lay between the germline ends. The chain's CDR3 is CASSLKGGGTEAFF. In nucleotides, the CDR3 is TGTGCCAGCAGCTTAAAGGGGGGAGGCACTGAAGCTTTCTTT.

Worth noting for this clonotype: Being one base from a much bigger clone, this may be a read error. The rearrangement links TRBV7-9 to TRBJ1-2, with unresolved D. CDR1 is SEHNR and CDR2 is FQNEAQ in the germline V gene (reference sequence). The CDR3 extends over 16 amino acids. The CDR3 region is CASANLQRLTNYGCTF. The CDR3 coding sequence is TGTGCCAGCGCCAACCTCCAACGGCTTACTAACTATGGCTGCACCTTC.

Many counts were recorded for this clonotype. The chain couples TRBV2 to TRBJ2-7, with 8 bases identical to TRBD1. The germline gives CDR1 SNHLY, CDR2 FYNNEI. J lost 5 bases, V lost 4 bases, and 4 bases had no gene match. CDR3 length: 13 residues. The CDR3 loop reads CASSGARGHEQYF. CDR3 DNA sequence: TGTGCCAGCAGTGGCGCCAGGGGGCACGAGCAGTACTTC.

This clonotype showed up just a few times. This rearrangement joins TRBV10-3 to TRBJ1-1, with unresolved D. The CDR3 length is 14 residues. Germline V gives CDR1 ENHRY, CDR2 SYGVKD. Between the trimmed V and J ends, which lost 7 bases and 1 base, there was a span of 13 bases. The DNA for the CDR3 is TGTGCCATCACCCACTCGAGAGAGAACACTGAAGCTTTCTTT. Its protein product is CAITHSRENTEAFF.

This clonotype was seen a handful of times. DNA of the CDR3: TGTGCCAGCAGTGAATATGGGGCCAGCTCCTACGAGCAGTACTTC. This gives the protein CASSEYGASSYEQYF. The chain joins TRBV25-1 to TRBJ2-7; D might be TRBD1 (5 bases). Per the germline V gene, CDR1 is MGHDK and CDR2 is SYGVNS. Between the trimmed V and J ends, which lost 0 bases and 0 bases, there was a span of 9 bases. CDR3 size: 15 residues.

The genes are TRBV6-5 and TRBJ1-2; D is possibly TRBD1 (5 bases). Trimming pared 8 bases from V and 2 bases from J, leaving 15 bases between. Germline V gene sequence: CDR1 MNHEY, CDR2 SVGAGI. The CDR3 covers 14 residues. The CDR3 sequence: CASATGMRNYGYTF. In nucleotides, the CDR3 is TGTGCCAGCGCCACAGGAATGCGAAACTATGGCTACACCTTC.

The rearrangement links TRBV7-6 to TRBJ2-4; possibly TRBD2 for D (5 bases). The ends were cut back, 1 base at V and 6 bases at J, with 16 bases in the middle. Germline assignment: CDR1 SGHVS and CDR2 FNYEAQ. This CDR3 spans 16 amino acids. The CDR3 DNA is TGTGCCAGCAGCTTAGAAGGCGCGGGCAGCTCAAACATTCAGTACTTC. Protein product: CASSLEGAGSSNIQYF.

This clonotype was picked up many times. The V call is TRBV5-6, the J call TRBJ1-6; D call uncertain. Germline CDR1 and CDR2: SGHDT and YYEEEE. V was clipped by 5 bases and J by 16 bases, with 19 bases between them. The CDR3 covers 13 residues. CDR3: CASRQGEGRRLHF. CDR3 DNA: TGTGCCAGCAGGCAAGGCGAAGGACGGAGACTCCACTTT.

CDR3 residues: CASSLATGDTWKAFF. In nucleotides, the CDR3 is TGTGCCAGCAGCTTAGCGACAGGTGATACCTGGAAGGCTTTCTTT. V and J are TRBV11-2 and TRBJ1-1; perhaps TRBD1 as D (6 bases). This CDR3 spans 15 amino acids. The V and J ends lost 1 base and 11 bases respectively, with 20 bases between them. Germline V gene sequence: CDR1 SGHAT, CDR2 FQNNGV.

This clonotype was seen many times. The chain links TRBV5-8 to TRBJ2-7, with a possible D match to TRBD1 (6 bases). CDR1 and CDR2 from the germline V gene are SGHTS and YDEGEE. CDR3 length: 15 amino acids. The V and J ends lost 4 bases and 0 bases respectively, with 14 bases between them. CDR3 region: CASSLGTTSSYEQYF. As DNA, the CDR3 is TGTGCCAGCAGCCTCGGGACAACCTCCTCCTACGAGCAGTACTTC.

This clonotype has at least ten counts. The rearrangement links TRBV19 to TRBJ2-7, with 7 bases identical to TRBD2. From germline, CDR1 is LNHDA and CDR2 SQIVND (reference sequence). Trimming took 10 bases from V and 3 from J; bases not matched to a gene: 6. This CDR3 spans 12 amino acids. The DNA of the CDR3 is TGTGCCACCAGGGAGGGTAACTACGAGCAGTACTTC. Translated: CATREGNYEQYF.

A note on this clonotype: One end of the junction is discordant with germline, which a read error may explain. V usage is TRBV20-1 and J usage is TRBJ2-5; D is unresolved. CDR1 and CDR2 (germline): DFQATT, SNEGSKA (reference sequence). There are 10 residues in the CDR3. In DNA form, the CDR3 reads TGCAGTGCCCTCCAAAAGACCCAGTACTTC. This encodes CSALQKTQYF.

The table lists this clonotype with many counts. An end of the junction does not agree with germline; a read error may underlie this. V gene TRBV2 combines with J gene TRBJ1-1; D unresolved. Germline lookup yields CDR1 SNHLY and CDR2 FYNNEI. The CDR3 is 16 amino acids. CDR3 sequence (DNA): TGTGCCAGCAGGCCAAACAGTGGCGGCATGAACACTGAAGTTTTCTTT. Amino acid sequence: CASRPNSGGMNTEVFF.

This clonotype was detected only once. The V and J genes are TRBV19 and TRBJ1-1, with D unclear. Germline lookup yields CDR1 LNHDA and CDR2 SQIVND (reference sequence). There are 20 residues in the CDR3. The ends were cut back, 7 bases at V and 4 bases at J, with 34 bases in the middle. The CDR3 nucleotides are TGTGCCAGTAAGGTAGATGGAGTAAGATTCCTAAGGGAGGCGAGCACTGAAGCTTTCTTT. The encoded protein is CASKVDGVRFLREASTEAFF.

This clonotype was counted between two and nine times. The chain has TRBV5-1 and TRBJ2-7; D is ambiguous. The germline V and J ends were trimmed by 4 bases and 4 bases, with 12 bases remaining between them. The CDR3 has 13 residues. CDR1 is SGHRS and CDR2 is YFSETQ in the germline V gene. The CDR3, as DNA: TGCGCCAGCAGCCGGAATCAAGGATACGAGCAGTACTTC. Encoded protein: CASSRNQGYEQYF.

This clonotype came up a few times. V gene TRBV12-3 or TRBV12-4 combines with J gene TRBJ1-1; perhaps TRBD1 as D (6 bases). This CDR3 contains 14 residues. Trimming cost V 8 bases and J 5 bases, with 18 bases left between them. Written as DNA, the CDR3 is TGTGCCAGCCCCCCAGGGGAGGGGAGAACTGAAGCTTTCTTT. Its translation is CASPPGEGRTEAFF.

This clonotype was detected only a few times. The gene calls are TRBV5-4 and TRBJ1-1, with 7 bases fitting TRBD1. CDR1 SGHNT and CDR2 YYREEE come from the germline V gene (reference sequence). There are 15 residues in the CDR3. Trimming cost V 0 bases and J 4 bases; bases outside gene matches: 6. CDR3 sequence reads: CASSLADRAGTEAFF. The CDR3 DNA follows: TGTGCCAGCAGCTTGGCCGACAGGGCGGGCACTGAAGCTTTCTTT.

The sample holds many counts of this clonotype. The rearrangement uses TRBV12-3 or TRBV12-4 and TRBJ1-2, with D unclear. This CDR3 is 13 amino acids long. V was clipped by 3 bases and J by 4 bases, with 9 bases between them. CDR3 amino acids: CASSFSGIYGYTF. Here the CDR3 DNA reads TGTGCCAGCAGTTTCTCCGGGATCTATGGCTACACCTTC.

This clonotype showed up many times. At one end the junction does not follow the germline gene, possibly because of a read error. This chain connects TRBV10-2 to TRBJ1-6; D may be TRBD1 (5 bases). This CDR3 region has 14 residues. Germline V gene sequence: CDR1 WSHSY, CDR2 SAAADI. CDR3 sequence (DNA): TGTGCCAGCAGTTCCGGGACTAAGGATTCACCCCTCCACTTT. This sequence encodes CASSSGTKDSPLHF.

This clonotype was detected ten times or more. The V call is TRBV10-2, the J call TRBJ1-1; D is ambiguous. V lost 3 bases and J 1 base, leaving 6 bases between the germline ends. From germline, CDR1 is WSHSY and CDR2 SAAADI. The CDR3 is 13 residues long. The CDR3 protein is CASSEGPNTEAFF. As DNA, the CDR3 is TGCGCCAGCAGTGAAGGGCCGAACACTGAAGCTTTCTTT.

Points on this clonotype: With a much larger clone just one base away, this may be a read error. The genes are TRBV7-9 and TRBJ1-1; 11 nucleotides line up with TRBD1. This CDR3 is built from 13 residues. CDR1 is SEHNR and CDR2 is FQNEAQ in the germline V gene (reference sequence). CDR3 sequence (DNA): TGTGCCGGCAGCTTAGGACAGGGGGCGTGGGCTTTCTTT. This codes for CAGSLGQGAWAFF.

Points on this clonotype: A much larger clonotype is one base distant, so this may be a read error. V usage is TRBV4-1 and J usage is TRBJ1-1, with 9 bases matching TRBD1. The CDR3 consists of 16 residues. V was clipped by 4 bases and J by 2 bases; unmatched bases: 8. CDR1 is MGHRA, CDR2 YSYEKL, per germline. CDR3 DNA: TGCGCCAGCAGCCCCCGGGACAGGGAGGTTAACACTGAAGCTTTCTTT. Translating it yields CASSPRDREVNTEAFF.

This chain links TRBV20-1 with TRBJ2-7; D possibly corresponds to TRBD2 (6 bases). Germline CDR1 DFQATT, CDR2 SNEGSKA (reference sequence). The CDR3 is 13 amino acids. V shed 1 base and J shed 2 bases, with 9 bases lying between them. CDR3 loop: CSARGEVAYEQYF. CDR3 nucleotides: TGCAGTGCTAGAGGGGAGGTGGCCTACGAGCAGTACTTC.